The clone carrying this TCR beta chain was counted many times. This sample is drawn from a study of read filtering for tumor transcriptome and immune sequencing. Molecular barcoded adaptors covering alpha/delta and beta/gamma chains were used on about 390 ng RNA. TCRdb re-called the reads with MiXCR, one entry per CDR3 protein. The sample has over 55,000 distinct CDR3 sequences, about 15% seen once. The germline V and J ends were trimmed by 2 bases and 6 bases, with 13 bases remaining between them. The CDR3 is made up of 15 amino acids. Germline CDR1 reads SGHTA; CDR2 reads FQGNSA. Specimen: a population of CD138-negative cells sorted from bone marrow. The clonotype originates from a donor at least 40 years old with multiple myeloma. The rearrangement joins TRBV7-2 to TRBJ2-2, with D possibly being TRBD1 or TRBD2 (5 bases each). In DNA, the CDR3 is TGTGCCAGCAGCTTATTTGGGGGAGTGCCCGGGGAGCTGTTTTTT. Its translation: CASSLFGGVPGELFF.